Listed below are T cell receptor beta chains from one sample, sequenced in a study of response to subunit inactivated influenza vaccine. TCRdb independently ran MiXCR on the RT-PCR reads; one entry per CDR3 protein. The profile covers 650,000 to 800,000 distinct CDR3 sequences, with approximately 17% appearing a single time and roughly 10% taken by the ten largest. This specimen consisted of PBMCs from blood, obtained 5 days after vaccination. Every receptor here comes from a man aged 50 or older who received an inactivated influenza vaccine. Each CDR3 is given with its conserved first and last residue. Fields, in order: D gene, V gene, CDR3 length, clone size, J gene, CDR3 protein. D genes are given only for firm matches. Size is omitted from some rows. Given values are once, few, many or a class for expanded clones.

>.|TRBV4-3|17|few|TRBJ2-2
CASSQDHLVGGFGELFF
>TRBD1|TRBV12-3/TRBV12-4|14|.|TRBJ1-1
CASRSRQGGTEAFF
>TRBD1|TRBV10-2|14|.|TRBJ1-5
CASRRDSRNQPQHF
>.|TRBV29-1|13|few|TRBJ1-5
CSVSGGGNQPQHF
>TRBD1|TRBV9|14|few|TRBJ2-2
CASSGDREAGELFF
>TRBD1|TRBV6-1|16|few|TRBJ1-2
CASKAGTGNTNYGYTF
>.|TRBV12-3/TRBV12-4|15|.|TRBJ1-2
CASKTNRDPYYGYTF
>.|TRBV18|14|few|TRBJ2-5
CASSPGPRRETQYF
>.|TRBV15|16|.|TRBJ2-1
CATSRDMGSSYNEQFF
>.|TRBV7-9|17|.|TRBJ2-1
CASSLGRGAISYNEQFF
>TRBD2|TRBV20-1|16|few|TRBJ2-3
CSARAGTSGSTDTQYF
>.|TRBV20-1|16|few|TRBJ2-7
CSARDLRIQNHYEQYF
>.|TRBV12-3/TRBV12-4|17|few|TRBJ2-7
CASSLRHDSGPRYEQYF
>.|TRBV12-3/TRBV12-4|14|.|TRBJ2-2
CASRARRYTGELFF
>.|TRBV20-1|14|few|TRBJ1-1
CSAPRGGWNTEAFF
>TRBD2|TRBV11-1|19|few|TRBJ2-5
CASSLAPGLAEIYQETQYF
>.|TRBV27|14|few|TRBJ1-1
CASRFNGGDTEAFF
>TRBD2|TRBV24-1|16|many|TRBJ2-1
CATSDLGGSSYNEQFF
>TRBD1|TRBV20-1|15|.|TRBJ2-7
CSASLGQGATYEQYF
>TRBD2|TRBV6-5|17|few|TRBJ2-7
CASSYSPYSGGDYEQYF
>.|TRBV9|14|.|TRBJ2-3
CASSEQRITDTQYF
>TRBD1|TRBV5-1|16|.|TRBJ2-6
CASNRGPLSGANVLTF
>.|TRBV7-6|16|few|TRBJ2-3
CASSLAGRASTDTQYF
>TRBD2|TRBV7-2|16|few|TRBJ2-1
CASSFSGGPTYNEQFF
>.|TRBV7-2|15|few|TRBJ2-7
CASSLMARGSYEQYF
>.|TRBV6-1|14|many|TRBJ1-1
CASSEGPGDTEAFF
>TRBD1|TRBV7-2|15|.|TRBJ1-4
CASSPAGGTNEKLFF
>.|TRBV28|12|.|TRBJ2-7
CASSLHTYEQYF
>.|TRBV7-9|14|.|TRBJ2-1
CASSLEATTNEQFF
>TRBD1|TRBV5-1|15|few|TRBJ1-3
CASSTGTVSGNTIYF